A selection of T cell receptor beta chains follows, all from one sample in a study of T-cell memory formation after mild COVID-19. TCRdb used MiXCR to reprocess the 5' RACE reads, holding one entry per CDR3 protein. The table shows around 370,000 distinct CDR3 sequences, with around 21% occurring only once. Sample: PBMCs or a T cell subset sorted from them (not recorded which). These receptors all come from an adult woman who had mild COVID-19 (a few samples of this study predate the infection). Cell type and time point are not known. Each CDR3 is given with its conserved first and last residue. The D gene is left open where the match is weak.

J,V,D,length,CDR3
TRBJ2-7,TRBV4-1,NA,13,CASSQNIGYEQYF
TRBJ1-1,TRBV7-9,TRBD1,16,CASSLPRDRGGTEAFF
TRBJ1-4,TRBV4-1,NA,15,CASSHAPDRNEKLFF
TRBJ2-3,TRBV5-1,TRBD2,19,CASSFLGLAGTISTDTQYF
TRBJ2-2,TRBV2,NA,13,CASKPGDTGELFF
TRBJ2-7,TRBV2,NA,13,CASGPGAAYEQYF
TRBJ2-6,TRBV7-9,NA,17,CASSPPQVSSGANVLTF
TRBJ1-3,TRBV12-3/TRBV12-4,NA,16,CASRKLTTISGNTIYF
TRBJ2-7,TRBV7-6,TRBD1,15,CASSPDPGQAYEQYF
TRBJ2-1,TRBV5-6,NA,15,CASSPWVSSYNEQFF
TRBJ2-7,TRBV15,NA,15,CATSNIELVRGEQYF
TRBJ2-3,TRBV24-1,NA,16,CATSDPGPANSDTQYF
TRBJ2-3,TRBV7-2,NA,13,CASSLQGFDTQYF
TRBJ2-1,TRBV3-1,TRBD2,17,CASSQDRLAGGNNEQFF
TRBJ2-2,TRBV12-3/TRBV12-4,TRBD2,15,CASSRGLAGAGELFF
TRBJ1-3,TRBV15,NA,16,CATSRDPGGSGNTIYF
TRBJ2-7,TRBV6-2/TRBV6-3,TRBD2,16,CASDLGLAGPSYEQYF
TRBJ2-3,TRBV3-1,NA,18,CASSQTLLTGVLTDTQYF
TRBJ1-5,TRBV29-1,NA,13,CSVAENSNQPQHF
TRBJ1-2,TRBV6-5,NA,14,CASRLGHAGGGYTF
TRBJ1-5,TRBV7-2,TRBD1,16,CASSGRQGVVNQPQHF
TRBJ1-2,TRBV12-3/TRBV12-4,NA,17,CASSFRAGPRLTYGYTF
TRBJ2-3,TRBV5-1,NA,15,CASSAGTLSTDTQYF
TRBJ2-1,TRBV6-6,NA,15,CASSYSSGEYNEQFF
TRBJ2-7,TRBV30,NA,13,CAWTIGPSYEQYF
TRBJ2-1,TRBV7-2,NA,13,CASSSGWGDEQFF
TRBJ2-7,TRBV6-6,NA,14,CASSPGGGAYEQYF
TRBJ2-7,TRBV27,NA,14,CASSLTLTGYEQYF
TRBJ1-2,TRBV5-5,TRBD1,15,CASRSPGQGNYGYTF
TRBJ2-7,TRBV5-7,TRBD1,13,CASSTTGAGEQYF
TRBJ1-2,TRBV12-3/TRBV12-4,TRBD1,13,CASSLQGWDGYTF
TRBJ2-3,TRBV7-2,NA,17,CASSLGASPWGTDTQYF
TRBJ2-3,TRBV9,TRBD2,16,CASSKSGRNSPDTQYF
TRBJ2-2,TRBV20-1,NA,15,CSARDRSAGAGELFF
TRBJ1-5,TRBV5-8,TRBD1,17,CASSAGQRDRLNQPQHF
TRBJ1-1,TRBV12-5,NA,13,CASAATGNTEAFF
TRBJ2-7,TRBV6-1,NA,15,CASSRDSLVSHEQYF
TRBJ1-5,TRBV11-3,NA,14,CASSLAGRGQPQHF
TRBJ2-2,TRBV7-3,TRBD2,16,CASSSTSGSMAGELFF
TRBJ1-1,TRBV7-8,NA,12,CASSEPEQKAFF
TRBJ1-1,TRBV7-2,NA,13,CASSQFMNTEAFF
TRBJ2-1,TRBV6-1,NA,11,CATHTVGEQFF